This T cell receptor (beta chain) was obtained from a study of cytomegalovirus exposure and HLA in healthy donors. This clone was counted between two and nine times. Antigen unknown. The conserved closing phenylalanine or tryptophan is absent in this CDR3, likely reflecting a read error. It is unclear where the CDR3 begins or ends on the DNA, so no DNA is shown, and the CDR3 is as TCRdb lists it. The CDR3 totals 11 residues, both ends included. Germline lookup yields CDR1 MNHNY and CDR2 SVGAGI (reference sequence). Findings of the study overall: The finding came from a later analysis; first-cohort TCR clusters tended to co-occur in the 110 or so validation repertoires.

Using immunoSEQ multiplex PCR, the repertoire was profiled, and TCRdb retains in-frame clones only, with some absent. The table records roughly 240,000 clones, 87% of them present only once. The source of this sequence is a young man in good health and CMV-seronegative. The V and J genes are TRBV6-6 and TRBJ2-7; TRBD2 is taken as the D call from the table, unchecked against the DNA. Input material: PBMCs. This CDR3 is CASSQGLVSLI.